This is a list of T cell receptor beta chains from one sample in a study of monozygotic twins with inflammatory bowel disease. Reanalyzing the 5' RACE reads, TCRdb keeps one entry per CDR3 protein, without DNA. The sample's table shows approximately 110,000 distinct CDR3 sequences. The sequencing sample was made of blood. The receptor source for this set is a human donor with ulcerative colitis or Crohn's disease, or a healthy co-twin of an affected twin (not recorded which). Both conserved end residues are part of each CDR3. Fields, in order: V gene, J gene, CDR3 protein.

v_call: TRBV20-1; j_call: TRBJ1-1; cdr3_aa: CSARPTGRNTEAFF
v_call: TRBV27; j_call: TRBJ2-7; cdr3_aa: CASSGTGFYEQYF
v_call: TRBV20-1; j_call: TRBJ2-7; cdr3_aa: CSARSTYEQYF
v_call: TRBV18; j_call: TRBJ1-4; cdr3_aa: CASSRAISEKLFF
v_call: TRBV5-1; j_call: TRBJ2-3; cdr3_aa: CASSSGQGQDTQYF
v_call: TRBV10-3; j_call: TRBJ2-5; cdr3_aa: CAISASGGPETQYF
v_call: TRBV15; j_call: TRBJ1-2; cdr3_aa: CATSRDRGDGYTF
v_call: TRBV9; j_call: TRBJ2-5; cdr3_aa: CASSGPDQETQYF
v_call: TRBV7-3; j_call: TRBJ1-1; cdr3_aa: CASSLLGRGTEAFF
v_call: TRBV24-1; j_call: TRBJ2-5; cdr3_aa: CATSDLSGGETQYF
v_call: TRBV9; j_call: TRBJ1-1; cdr3_aa: CASSVSGTGGTEAFF
v_call: TRBV5-1; j_call: TRBJ2-1; cdr3_aa: CASSLGVSYNEQFF
v_call: TRBV27; j_call: TRBJ2-7; cdr3_aa: CATRLGTGPYEQYF
v_call: TRBV7-6; j_call: TRBJ2-2; cdr3_aa: CASSLSGRSTGELFF
v_call: TRBV5-4; j_call: TRBJ2-7; cdr3_aa: CASSPLRGSSYEQYF
v_call: TRBV14; j_call: TRBJ2-3; cdr3_aa: CASSQEVLASDTQYF
v_call: TRBV5-1; j_call: TRBJ2-3; cdr3_aa: CASSLEDRLLDTQYF
v_call: TRBV3-1; j_call: TRBJ2-1; cdr3_aa: CASSPHPGRGFNNEQFF
v_call: TRBV18; j_call: TRBJ1-1; cdr3_aa: CASLGGGNTEAFF
v_call: TRBV7-2; j_call: TRBJ2-7; cdr3_aa: CASSLSRGESSYEQYF
v_call: TRBV12-3/TRBV12-4; j_call: TRBJ2-1; cdr3_aa: CASSLMGRSNEQFF
v_call: TRBV9; j_call: TRBJ1-1; cdr3_aa: CASSDITEAFF
v_call: TRBV20-1; j_call: TRBJ2-3; cdr3_aa: CSAGLAGVADTQYF
v_call: TRBV6-2/TRBV6-3; j_call: TRBJ2-7; cdr3_aa: CASTDRGPYEQYF
v_call: TRBV9; j_call: TRBJ2-2; cdr3_aa: CASSRRAGLAGMNTGELFF
v_call: TRBV5-1; j_call: TRBJ2-6; cdr3_aa: CASSPEVPRGLGPSGANVLTF
v_call: TRBV19; j_call: TRBJ2-3; cdr3_aa: CASVESGGGDTQYF
v_call: TRBV7-3; j_call: TRBJ2-5; cdr3_aa: CASSLRPGVQETQYF
v_call: TRBV29-1; j_call: TRBJ1-1; cdr3_aa: CSVGEKRGEAFF